This T cell receptor (beta chain) was identified during a study of T cell responses to AZD1222 COVID-19 vaccine. Generated by immunoSEQ multiplex PCR, the TCRdb table keeps only in-frame clones and is missing some. The data hold fewer than 90,000 clones, with 86% observed a single time. Of note for this clone: Its antigen is undetermined.

Study findings and constraints: Of spike-specific TCRs, nearly half reportedly target regions left unmutated in variants. Donor demographics were predominantly white British with a female majority; clonal diversity may be underestimated. Baseline serology detected seropositivity in only six AZD1222 recipients.

V was cut by 0 bases and J by 0 bases, with 9 bases left in between. Looked up from germline, CDR1 is MGHRA and CDR2 is YSYEKL. The CDR3 sequence is 15 residues long. V and J are TRBV4-1 and TRBJ2-7; D perhaps matches TRBD1 (5 bases). This TCR came from an adult who received the AZD1222 COVID-19 vaccine. Sequences were derived from peripheral blood, sampled 28 days after the second AZD1222 dose. The CDR3 sequence: CASSQDQGDSYEQYF. DNA for the CDR3: TGCGCCAGCAGCCAAGATCAAGGGGACTCCTACGAGCAGTACTTC.